The 18 T cell receptor beta chains reported below all come from one sample, sequenced in a study of PD-L1 blockade in urothelial cancer. Profiling relied on immunoSEQ multiplex PCR, and the TCRdb table lists in-frame clones only, not all of them. The sample lists about 85,000 clones, 70% to 90% occurring once. Regarding time point: pretreatment peripheral blood. The sequences come from PBMCs, collected around atezolizumab (anti-PD-L1) treatment. These receptors all stem from a man between 60 and 75 years old with urothelial cancer.

The chain joins TRBV11-3 to TRBJ2-7; the D gene is possibly TRBD2 (6 bases). CDR1 is SGHNT, CDR2 YENEEA, per germline. The CDR3 runs 14 residues. Trimming cost V 2 bases and J 5 bases, with 13 bases left between them. CDR3 DNA: TGTGCCAGCAGCTTAACCGGGAGTTTTGACGAGCAGTACTTC. This codes for CASSLTGSFDEQYF.

The table lists this clone with a few counts. The CDR3 DNA reads as TGTGCCAGTTCGCGTGGGAGTACTGAAGCTTTCTTT. As protein: CASSRGSTEAFF. The rearrangement uses TRBV6-1 and TRBJ1-1; D gene unclear. The CDR3 length is 12 residues. CDR1 and CDR2 from the germline V gene are MNHNS and SASEGT. V lost 9 bases to trimming and J lost 5 bases, with 13 bases between them.

V and J are TRBV18 and TRBJ1-3, with D possibly being TRBD1 (6 bases). Trimming removed 1 base from V and 3 bases from J, with 16 bases in between. This CDR3 comprises 17 residues. Germline V gives CDR1 KGHSH, CDR2 LQKENI. The CDR3 reads CASSPRTESSGGNTIYF. CDR3 bases: TGTGCCAGCTCACCACGGACAGAATCCTCGGGTGGAAACACCATATATTTT.

The chain combines TRBV27 with TRBJ2-1; D is undetermined. The CDR3 covers 11 residues. Trimming removed 5 bases from V and 9 bases from J, with 8 bases in between. Germline CDR1 is MNHEY and CDR2 is SMNVEV (reference sequence). The CDR3 DNA reads TGTGCCAGCAGTCATGGCGGTGAGCAGTTCTTC. Protein product: CASSHGGEQFF.

The V and J genes are TRBV5-1 and TRBJ1-2; 9 bases align to TRBD1. Germline assignment: CDR1 SGHRS and CDR2 YFSETQ. J was trimmed by 2 bases and V by 6 bases; bases with no gene match: 5. The CDR3 is made up of 14 amino acids. Written as DNA, the CDR3 is TGCGCCAGCACTGTAACAGGGGGCAACTATGGCTACACCTTC. Protein product: CASTVTGGNYGYTF.

This rearrangement joins TRBV19 to TRBJ2-6; possible D gene TRBD1, 6 bases. Trimming stripped 5 bases from V and 1 base from J, with 18 bases between. Germline CDR1 and CDR2: LNHDA and SQIVND (reference sequence). This CDR3 is 18 amino acids long. The CDR3 DNA reads as TGTGCCAGTAGTTACCCCCGGGACACCATTTCTGGGGCCAACGTCCTGACTTTC. Translating gives CASSYPRDTISGANVLTF.

The CDR3 bases are TGCAGCGGGGGTGAACAGGGCCCCTACGAGCAGTACTTC. This gives the protein CSGGEQGPYEQYF. This rearrangement joins TRBV29-1 to TRBJ2-7; D possibly corresponds to TRBD1 (6 bases). Per germline, CDR1 SQVTM and CDR2 ANQGSEA. This CDR3 contains 13 residues. Trimming stripped 7 bases from V and 2 bases from J, with 15 bases between.

CDR3 sequence: CASRGDTARGETQYF. The CDR3 DNA follows: TGTGCCAGCAGAGGGGACACCGCCAGGGGAGAGACCCAGTACTTC. The chain uses TRBV11-3 and TRBJ2-5; possible D gene TRBD1, 6 bases. Germline-derived CDR1 and CDR2 are SGHNT and YENEEA. The CDR3 loop spans 15 amino acids. The V end lost 6 bases, the J end lost 4 bases, and 18 bases lay between the germline ends.

This chain uses TRBV5-1 with TRBJ2-7; 9 bases map to TRBD1. CDR1 is SGHRS and CDR2 is YFSETQ in the germline V gene. The V gene end was trimmed by 2 bases and the J gene end by 5 bases; junction bases not matched to a gene: 8. The CDR3 is 15 residues long. The CDR3 here is CASSLPGQGNHEQYF. The DNA of the CDR3 is TGCGCCAGCAGCTTACCGGGACAGGGCAACCACGAGCAGTACTTC.

The rearrangement uses TRBV11-2 and TRBJ2-5; D ambiguous. Germline CDR1 is SGHAT and CDR2 is FQNNGV. The V end lost 4 bases, the J end lost 5 bases, and 8 bases lay between the germline ends. This CDR3 contains 12 residues. The CDR3 DNA sequence: TGTGCCAGCAGCTCAACGAGGGAGACCCAGTACTTC. This gives the protein CASSSTRETQYF.

This clone has just one count. The chain uses TRBV21-1 and TRBJ1-1; the D call of TRBD1 is as the table states it, not checked on the DNA. TRBV21-1 is classified as a pseudogene. The CDR3 extends over 14 amino acids. The CDR3, as DNA: TGTGCCAGCAACAGGGCCCCTCGTGACACTGAAGCTTTCTTT. This gives the protein CASNRAPRDTEAFF.

V usage is TRBV5-5 and J usage is TRBJ1-4; weak D call: TRBD1 (5 bases). Trimming removed 4 bases at V and 3 bases at J, with 16 bases between. Germline CDR1 reads SGHKS; CDR2 reads YYEKEE (reference sequence). The CDR3 length is 16 residues. The CDR3 coding sequence is TGTGCCAGCAGCCTCCCCTCTCAGGGATCTAATGAAAAACTGTTTTTT. Its translation: CASSLPSQGSNEKLFF.

The genes are TRBV6-1 and TRBJ2-3, with 7 bases identical to TRBD1. Per the germline V gene, CDR1 is MNHNS and CDR2 is SASEGT. V gave up 3 bases and J gave up 3 bases; unmatched junction bases: 9. The CDR3 covers 16 residues. CDR3 loop: CASSDRGQRLTDTQYF. As DNA, the CDR3 is TGTGCCAGCAGTGACCGGGGACAGCGGTTGACAGATACGCAGTATTTT.

The V call is TRBV11-1, the J call TRBJ1-1, with TRBD1 as a possible D gene (6 bases). There are 14 residues in the CDR3. Germline values: CDR1 SGHAT, CDR2 FQDESV (reference sequence). Trimming shortened V by 6 bases and J by 1 base, and 12 bases separated the two germline ends. The CDR3 loop is CASRPETGNTEAFF. The CDR3 DNA reads TGTGCCAGCAGACCGGAGACAGGGAACACTGAAGCTTTCTTT.

The chain joins TRBV25-1 to TRBJ2-3; 12 bases agree with TRBD2. The germline gives CDR1 MGHDK, CDR2 SYGVNS. The J segment lost 3 bases and the V segment lost 3 bases, leaving 4 bases of the junction unmatched. The CDR3 consists of 16 residues. The CDR3 loop reads CASSDPTSGRTDTQYF. The CDR3 bases are TGTGCCAGCAGTGATCCGACTAGCGGGAGAACAGATACGCAGTATTTT.

The rearrangement uses TRBV11-2 and TRBJ1-2; 7 bases match TRBD1. The V and J ends lost 3 bases and 4 bases, in that order; junction bases with no gene match: 5. This CDR3 spans 14 amino acids. The germline V gene encodes CDR1 SGHAT and CDR2 FQNNGV. This CDR3 is CASSLGQLVYGYTF. The CDR3 bases are TGTGCCAGCAGCTTGGGACAGCTGGTCTATGGCTACACCTTC.

This rearrangement joins TRBV5-1 to TRBJ1-2; 8 nucleotides match TRBD1. The CDR3 consists of 14 residues. V shed 4 bases, J shed 5 bases, and the junction held 7 bases outside the gene matches. Germline lookup yields CDR1 SGHRS and CDR2 YFSETQ. DNA for the CDR3: TGCGCCAGCAGCCCCCAGGGGGCAAGGTATGGCTACACCTTC. It translates to CASSPQGARYGYTF.

The chain links TRBV9 to TRBJ1-2, with 7 bases matching TRBD1. The length of the CDR3 is 14 residues. Germline CDR1 reads SGDLS; CDR2 reads YYNGEE. With 3 bases clipped from V and 6 bases from J, the junction kept 8 bases outside the gene matches. The CDR3 protein is CASSGQGFRDGYTF. The CDR3 nucleotides read TGTGCCAGCAGCGGACAGGGTTTCCGAGATGGCTACACCTTC.